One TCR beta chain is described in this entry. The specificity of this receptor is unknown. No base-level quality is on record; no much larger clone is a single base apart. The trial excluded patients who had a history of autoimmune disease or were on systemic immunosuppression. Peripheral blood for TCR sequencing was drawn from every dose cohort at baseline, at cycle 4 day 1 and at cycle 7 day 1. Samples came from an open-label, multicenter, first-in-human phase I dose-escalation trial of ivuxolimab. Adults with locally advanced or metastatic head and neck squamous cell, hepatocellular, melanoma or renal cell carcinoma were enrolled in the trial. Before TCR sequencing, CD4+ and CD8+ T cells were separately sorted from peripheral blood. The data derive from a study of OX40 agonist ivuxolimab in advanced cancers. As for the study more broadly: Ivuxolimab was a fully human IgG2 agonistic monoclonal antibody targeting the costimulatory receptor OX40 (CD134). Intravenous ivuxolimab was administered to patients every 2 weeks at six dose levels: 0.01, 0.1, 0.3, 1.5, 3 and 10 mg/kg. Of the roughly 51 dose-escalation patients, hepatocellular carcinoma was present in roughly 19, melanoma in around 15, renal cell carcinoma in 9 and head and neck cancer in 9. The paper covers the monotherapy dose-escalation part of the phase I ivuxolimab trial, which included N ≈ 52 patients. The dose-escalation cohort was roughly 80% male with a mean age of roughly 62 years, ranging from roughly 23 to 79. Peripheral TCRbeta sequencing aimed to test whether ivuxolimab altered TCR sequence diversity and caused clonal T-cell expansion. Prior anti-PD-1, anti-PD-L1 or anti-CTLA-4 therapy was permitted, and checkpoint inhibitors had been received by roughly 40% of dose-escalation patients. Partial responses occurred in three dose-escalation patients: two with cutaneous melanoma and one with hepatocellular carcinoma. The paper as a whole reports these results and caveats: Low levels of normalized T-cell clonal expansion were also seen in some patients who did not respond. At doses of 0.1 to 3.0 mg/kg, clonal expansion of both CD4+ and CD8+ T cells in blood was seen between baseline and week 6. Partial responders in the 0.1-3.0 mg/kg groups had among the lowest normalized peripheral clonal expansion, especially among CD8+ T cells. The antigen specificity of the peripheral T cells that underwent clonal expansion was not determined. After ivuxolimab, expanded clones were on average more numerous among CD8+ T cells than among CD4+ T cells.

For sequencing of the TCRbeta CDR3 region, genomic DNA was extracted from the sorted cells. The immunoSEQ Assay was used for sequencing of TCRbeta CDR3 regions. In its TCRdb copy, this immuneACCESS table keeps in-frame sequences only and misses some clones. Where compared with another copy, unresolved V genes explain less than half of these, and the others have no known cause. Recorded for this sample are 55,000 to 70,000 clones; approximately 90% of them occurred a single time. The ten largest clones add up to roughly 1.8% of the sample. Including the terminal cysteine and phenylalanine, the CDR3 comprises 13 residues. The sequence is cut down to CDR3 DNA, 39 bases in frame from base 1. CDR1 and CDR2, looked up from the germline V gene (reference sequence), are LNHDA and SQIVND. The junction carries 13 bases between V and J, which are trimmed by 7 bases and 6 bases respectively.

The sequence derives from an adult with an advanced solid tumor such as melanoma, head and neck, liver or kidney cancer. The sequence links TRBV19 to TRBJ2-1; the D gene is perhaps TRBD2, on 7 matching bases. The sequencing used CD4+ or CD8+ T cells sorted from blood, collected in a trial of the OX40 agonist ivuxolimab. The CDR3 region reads CASTLRGGNEQFF. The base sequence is TGTGCCAGTACCTTAAGGGGGGGCAATGAGCAGTTCTTC.